The 5 T cell receptor beta chains in this list originate from one sample, sequenced in a study of T-cell reconstitution after alpha-beta-depleted transplantation in children. Unique molecular identifiers tagged the TCRbeta library. TCRdb independently ran MiXCR on the PCR reads; one entry per CDR3 protein. Of 95,000 to 120,000 distinct CDR3 sequences in the sample, about 6% were seen once. The sequences come from PBMCs, mostly from graft donor cells, collected 360 days after TCRalphabeta/CD19-depleted stem cell transplant. These receptor sequences come from a male patient aged 2-15 years who had a stem cell transplant for acute lymphoblastic leukemia, so the T cells may come from the graft donor.

The chain couples TRBV4-2 to TRBJ2-3; D unresolved. Per germline, CDR1 LGHNA and CDR2 YNFKEQ. This CDR3 has 15 residues. Trimming cost V 0 bases and J 4 bases, with 11 bases left between them. Here the CDR3 reads CASSQERHRADTQYF. The CDR3 DNA reads as TGTGCCAGCAGCCAAGAGAGGCACAGAGCAGATACGCAGTATTTT.

This clonotype was seen at least ten times. For the CDR3, the DNA is TGTGCCACCAGTGATTTGCCCCTGACTTATACCTACGAGCAGTACTTC. This gives the protein CATSDLPLTYTYEQYF. The J gene is TRBJ2-7, the V gene TRBV24-1; D remains unclear. With 0 bases removed from V and 2 bases from J, the gap between germline ends came to 13 bases. Germline assignment: CDR1 KGHDR and CDR2 SFDVKD. CDR3 length: 16 residues.

This chain connects TRBV7-9 to TRBJ2-7, with D possibly matching TRBD2 (6 bases). This CDR3 is 13 amino acids long. CDR1 is SEHNR, CDR2 FQNEAQ, per germline (reference sequence). Trimming removed 7 bases at V and 2 bases at J, with 12 bases between. In DNA form, the CDR3 reads TGTGCCAGCACCCGGGAGTGGGCCTACGAGCAGTACTTC. This translates into CASTREWAYEQYF.

This clonotype was counted at least ten times. The CDR3 loop is CASSLVGQPSYEQYF. CDR3 nucleotides: TGTGCCAGCAGCTTAGTCGGCCAGCCGAGCTACGAGCAGTACTTC. The chain uses TRBV7-9 and TRBJ2-7; D call uncertain. Germline V gene lookup returns CDR1 SEHNR and CDR2 FQNEAQ (reference sequence). CDR3 length: 15 amino acids. With 1 base removed from V and 3 bases from J, the gap between germline ends came to 13 bases.

The sample holds a few counts of this clonotype. The chain couples TRBV20-1 to TRBJ2-3, with 13 bases that match TRBD2. V was pared by 7 bases and J by 4 bases, with 5 bases of the junction left unmatched. The V gene's germline CDR1 is DFQATT and CDR2 SNEGSKA (reference sequence). This CDR3 contains 14 residues. CDR3 protein: CSGKLAGGPDTQYF. The CDR3 DNA reads TGCAGTGGAAAACTAGCGGGGGGGCCAGATACGCAGTATTTT.